Following are 2 T cell receptor beta chains from one sample sequenced in a study of CD8+ T cells in alopecia areata. The authors extracted RNA and reverse transcribed it into cDNA as the sequencing template. Clones were read by immunoSEQ multiplex PCR, and TCRdb kept only the in-frame ones, dropping some. The sample consists of 95,000 to 100,000 clones, 55% to 75% of them appearing once. Described treatment: oral pan-JAK inhibitor, 5-10 mg twice daily. Sequenced material: CD8+ T cells sorted from blood, taken at approximately week 61, from a patient treated with tofacitinib. These receptors were obtained from a human donor with alopecia areata.

The V call is TRBV7-9, the J call TRBJ2-3; D gene uncertain. The CDR3 is made up of 13 amino acids. Germline V CDR1 and CDR2: SEHNR, FQNEAQ (reference sequence). Trimming removed 7 bases at V and 6 bases at J, with 14 bases between. The CDR3 loop is CASNPILVDTQYF. CDR3 coding DNA: TGTGCCAGCAACCCCATTCTTGTGGATACGCAGTATTTT. Full variable domain (missing parts from reference TRBV7-9 and TRBJ2-3): DTGVSQNPRHKITKRGQNVTFRCDPISEHNRLYWYRQTLGQGPEFLTYFQNEAQLEKSRLLSDRFSAERPKGSFSTLEIQRTEQGDSAMYLCASNPILVDTQYFGPGTRLTVL.

The chain links TRBV30 to TRBJ2-3; 9 positions agree with TRBD2. V lost 4 bases, J lost 6 bases, and 8 bases stayed unmatched. The CDR3 sequence is 14 residues long. The germline V gene has CDR1 GTSNPN and CDR2 SVGIG (reference sequence). For the CDR3, the DNA is TGTGCCTGGAATGAGGCGGGGGGGCCCGATACGCAGTATTTT. Translated: CAWNEAGGPDTQYF.